Following are 28 T cell receptor beta chains from one sample sequenced in a study of control samples from healthy donors and cancer patients. Produced via immunoSEQ multiplex PCR; TCRdb's table is partial and in-frame only. The table records roughly 45,000 clones, 65% to 90% of them present only once. The sequencing sample was made of PBMCs. The receptors come from a woman aged 45 to 65 with lung cancer.

CDR3: CASSPFLAGGKNIQYF. CDR3 DNA: TGTGCCAGCAGCCCCTTTTTAGCGGGGGGCAAAAACATTCAGTACTTC. This chain uses TRBV7-2 with TRBJ2-4; 10 bases agree with TRBD2. V was clipped by 5 bases and J by 3 bases; unmatched bases: 7. The CDR3 covers 16 residues. Germline V lookup: CDR1 SGHTA, CDR2 FQGNSA.

The genes are TRBV6-5 and TRBJ1-1, with TRBD1 matching over 7 bases. Trimming removed 4 bases from V and 5 bases from J; junction bases left unmatched: 4. Germline CDR1 is MNHEY and CDR2 is SVGAGI. There are 13 residues in the CDR3. In nucleotides, the CDR3 is TGTGCCAGCAGTTCACAGGGGAGGACTGAAGCTTTCTTT. Protein: CASSSQGRTEAFF.

The V call is TRBV29-1, the J call TRBJ1-1; possibly TRBD1 for D (5 bases). This CDR3 comprises 14 residues. The germline V and J ends were trimmed by 7 bases and 5 bases, with 20 bases remaining between them. Germline V gene lookup returns CDR1 SQVTM and CDR2 ANQGSEA. CDR3 in amino acids: CSANFGMWGTEAFF. Here the CDR3 DNA reads TGCAGCGCCAACTTCGGGATGTGGGGGACTGAAGCTTTCTTT. Full variable domain (missing parts from reference TRBV29-1 and TRBJ1-1): SAVISQKPSRDICQRGTSLTIQCQVDSQVTMMFWYRQQPGQSLTLIATANQGSEATYESGFVIDKFPISRPNLTFSTLTVSNMSPEDSSIYLCSANFGMWGTEAFFGQGTRLTVV.

The V and J genes are TRBV19 and TRBJ1-5; 11 bases align to TRBD1. J gave up 0 bases and V 9 bases, and 7 bases lay outside the gene matches. CDR3 length equals 16 residues. CDR1 is LNHDA and CDR2 is SQIVND in the germline V gene (reference sequence). The CDR3 DNA reads as TGTGCCAGCAGGACAGGGGGCTTCCTTAGCAATCAGCCCCAGCATTTT. This codes for CASRTGGFLSNQPQHF. Full variable domain (missing parts from reference TRBV19 and TRBJ1-5): DGGITQSPKYLFRKEGQNVTLSCEQNLNHDAMYWYRQDPGQGLRLIYYSQIVNDFQKGDIAEGYSVSREKKESFPLTVTSAQKNPTAFYLCASRTGGFLSNQPQHFGDGTRLSIL.

The CDR3: CASSYKDYGYTF. CDR3 nucleotides: TGTGCCAGCAGTTACAAGGACTATGGCTACACCTTC. The rearrangement links TRBV6-5 to TRBJ1-2, with unresolved D. Germline CDR1 is MNHEY and CDR2 is SVGAGI. CDR3 size: 12 residues. The V end was cut by 2 bases, the J end by 3 bases, with 4 bases between.

The chain carries TRBV6-5 and TRBJ1-2; perhaps TRBD1 as D (5 bases). CDR1 MNHEY and CDR2 SVGAGI come from the germline V gene. The CDR3 has 14 residues. Trimming removed 6 bases at V and 3 bases at J, with 14 bases between. CDR3 protein: CASSSYGADYGYTF. CDR3 coding DNA: TGTGCCAGCAGCAGTTACGGGGCGGACTATGGCTACACCTTC.

This clone was detected once. The gene calls are TRBV30 and TRBJ1-1, with D uncertain. Between the trimmed V and J ends, which lost 5 bases and 0 bases, there was a span of 10 bases. CDR1 GTSNPN and CDR2 SVGIG come from the germline V gene (reference sequence). The CDR3 is made up of 13 amino acids. The CDR3 protein is CAWLTDLNTEAFF. The CDR3 DNA is TGTGCCTGGCTGACTGATTTGAACACTGAAGCTTTCTTT. Using reference TRBV30 and TRBJ1-1 for the parts outside the CDR3, the full variable domain is SQTIHQWPATLVQPVGSPLSLECTVEGTSNPNLYWYRQAAGRGLQLLFYSVGIGQISSEVPQNLSASRPQDRQFILSSKKLLLSDSGFYLCAWLTDLNTEAFFGQGTRLTVV.

The rearrangement links TRBV11-2 to TRBJ1-3; a possible D gene is TRBD1 (5 bases). V was clipped by 2 bases and J by 2 bases, with 10 bases between them. CDR1 and CDR2 from the germline V gene are SGHAT and FQNNGV. CDR3 length equals 15 residues. Here the CDR3 reads CASSLSTGAGNTIYF. The CDR3 DNA reads as TGTGCCAGCAGCTTATCAACAGGCGCTGGAAACACCATATATTTT.

The rearrangement links TRBV29-1 to TRBJ1-2; 7 nucleotides match TRBD1. The CDR3 is 15 residues long. The J segment lost 8 bases and the V segment lost 0 bases, leaving 12 bases of the junction unmatched. Germline CDR1 reads SQVTM; CDR2 reads ANQGSEA. The CDR3 bases are TGCAGCGTTGAAGATCTAAGGGGGACAGTAAAAGGCTACACCTTC. It translates to CSVEDLRGTVKGYTF.

The CDR3 bases are TGTGCCAGCAGTAGAGTGCCCCCGGAGCAGTTCTTC. Translation: CASSRVPPEQFF. The chain links TRBV27 to TRBJ2-1, with D hard to call. The germline V gene has CDR1 MNHEY and CDR2 SMNVEV (reference sequence). This CDR3 comprises 12 residues. Trimming took off 5 bases at V and 10 bases at J, with 12 bases between the two ends.

V is TRBV24-1 and J is TRBJ1-2; no definite D call. The CDR3 is 11 amino acids. V was clipped by 4 bases and J by 4 bases, with 3 bases between them. Germline lookup yields CDR1 KGHDR and CDR2 SFDVKD. The CDR3 loop reads CATSEGYGYTF. The CDR3 DNA reads TGTGCCACCAGTGAAGGCTATGGCTACACCTTC.

The chain's CDR3 is CASSLLQEQFF. The CDR3, as DNA: TGTGCCAGCAGCTTATTACAGGAGCAGTTCTTC. The V gene is TRBV11-2, the J gene TRBJ2-1; D call uncertain. The CDR3 runs to 11 residues. Trimming took 2 bases from V and 10 from J, leaving 6 bases between them. CDR1 is SGHAT, CDR2 FQNNGV, per germline.

This clone has just one count. V is TRBV5-1 and J is TRBJ2-2; 13 bases are shared with TRBD2. Per the germline V gene, CDR1 is SGHRS and CDR2 is YFSETQ. CDR3 size: 19 residues. The V and J ends lost 4 bases and 0 bases, in that order; junction bases with no gene match: 9. CDR3 coding DNA: TGCGCCAGCAGCCATCGGACTAGCGGGGGTTCCTCGAACACCGGGGAGCTGTTTTTT. Translating gives CASSHRTSGGSSNTGELFF. Looking up the rest from reference TRBV5-1 and TRBJ2-2 gives the full variable domain: KAGVTQTPRYLIKTRGQQVTLSCSPISGHRSVSWYQQTPGQGLQFLFEYFSETQRNKGNFPGRFSGRQFSNSRSEMNVSTLELGDSALYLCASSHRTSGGSSNTGELFFGEGSRLTVL.

This clone was recorded once. This rearrangement joins TRBV27 to TRBJ1-1, with TRBD1 identical over 9 bases. CDR1 MNHEY and CDR2 SMNVEV come from the germline V gene (reference sequence). V shed 6 bases and J 0 bases; nucleotides not matched to a gene: 14. There are 18 residues in the CDR3. CDR3: CASRPDRGMGRMNTEAFF. For the CDR3, the DNA is TGTGCCAGCAGGCCGGACAGGGGAATGGGTAGAATGAACACTGAAGCTTTCTTT.

The chain combines TRBV10-3 with TRBJ2-3; no clear D gene. This CDR3 contains 13 residues. Trimming cost V 3 bases and J 6 bases, with 10 bases left between them. The germline V gene has CDR1 ENHRY and CDR2 SYGVKD. The CDR3 bases are TGTGCCATCAGTGAAGGTTCCCCTGATACGCAGTATTTT. It codes for CAISEGSPDTQYF.

This clone has more than one count but fewer than ten. The gene calls are TRBV6-2 or TRBV6-3 and TRBJ1-1, with 7 positions matching TRBD1. The germline gives CDR1 MNHEY, CDR2 SVGEGT. Trimming took 5 bases from V and 4 from J; bases not matched to a gene: 4. The length of the CDR3 is 13 residues. The CDR3, as DNA: TGTGCCAGCAGTCCGACAGGGATCACTGAAGCTTTCTTT. It specifies CASSPTGITEAFF.

The gene calls are TRBV30 and TRBJ2-6; unclear D gene. Per germline, CDR1 GTSNPN and CDR2 SVGIG (reference sequence). V was trimmed by 4 bases and J by 0 bases, leaving 4 bases between them. This CDR3 region has 13 residues. The CDR3, as DNA: TGTGCCTGGACCTACTCTGGGGCCAACGTCCTGACTTTC. As protein: CAWTYSGANVLTF.

The rearrangement joins TRBV14 to TRBJ1-6, with TRBD1 identical over 9 bases. CDR1 is SGHDN, CDR2 FVKESK, per germline. CDR3 length: 17 residues. The trim removed 2 bases at V and 1 base at J, leaving 3 bases unmatched. The DNA for the CDR3 is TGTGCCAGCAGCCAAATACAGGGGGCTTCCTATAATTCACCCCTCCACTTT. It codes for CASSQIQGASYNSPLHF.

This clone was seen a handful of times. The V call is TRBV19, the J call TRBJ2-7, with 7 bases lining up with TRBD2. V lost 3 bases and J lost 4; bases outside the gene matches: 9. This CDR3 has 15 amino acids. Germline V gene sequence: CDR1 LNHDA, CDR2 SQIVND (reference sequence). CDR3 DNA sequence: TGTGCCAGTAGTATCTTGCTCGGGGGGAGGTACGAGCAGTACTTC. Protein: CASSILLGGRYEQYF.

This chain uses TRBV7-3 with TRBJ1-6, with D hard to call. The CDR3 loop spans 15 amino acids. V was cut by 5 bases and J by 9 bases, with 17 bases left in between. Germline lookup yields CDR1 SGHTA and CDR2 FQGTGA. This CDR3 reads CASSPMGGIGSPLHF. The CDR3 region has the DNA TGTGCCAGCAGCCCCATGGGAGGGATCGGTTCACCCCTCCACTTT.

J is TRBJ2-5 and V is TRBV14; the D is unclear. The germline V gene encodes CDR1 SGHDN and CDR2 FVKESK. The length of the CDR3 is 13 residues. With 4 bases removed from V and 2 bases from J, the gap between germline ends came to 8 bases. The CDR3 nucleotides are TGTGCCAGCAGCCGCCAAACTCAAGAGACCCAGTACTTC. Its protein is CASSRQTQETQYF.

V usage is TRBV6-5 and J usage is TRBJ1-1; 9 bases are shared with TRBD1. Trimming took 0 bases from V and 7 from J; bases not matched to a gene: 3. The CDR3 extends over 14 amino acids. The germline gives CDR1 MNHEY, CDR2 SVGAGI. The CDR3 DNA reads as TGTGCCAGCAGTTACTCCGGGACAGGGTTTGAAGCTTTCTTT. Residues: CASSYSGTGFEAFF.

V usage is TRBV9 and J usage is TRBJ2-7; D is undetermined. CDR3 length: 13 residues. The ends were cut back, 0 bases at V and 3 bases at J, with 7 bases in the middle. Germline V gives CDR1 SGDLS, CDR2 YYNGEE. The CDR3 reads CASSVGPDYEQYF. The DNA for the CDR3 is TGTGCCAGCAGCGTAGGGCCGGACTACGAGCAGTACTTC. Combining the CDR3 with reference TRBV9 and TRBJ2-7 gives the whole variable domain DSGVTQTPKHLITATGQRVTLRCSPRSGDLSVYWYQQSLDQGLQFLIQYYNGEERAKGNILERFSAQQFPDLHSELNLSSLELGDSALYFCASSVGPDYEQYFGPGTRLTVT.

V and J are TRBV18 and TRBJ1-2; tentative D call: TRBD1 (6 bases). Per germline, CDR1 KGHSH and CDR2 LQKENI. V was trimmed by 1 base and J by 2 bases, leaving 11 bases between them. The CDR3 contains 15 residues. CDR3 coding DNA: TGTGCCAGCTCACCACAAGGGACAACGAACTATGGCTACACCTTC. Translated: CASSPQGTTNYGYTF.

V gene TRBV28 combines with J gene TRBJ1-5; D ambiguous. The CDR3 extends over 13 amino acids. Deletions cut 3 bases from V and 4 bases from J, with 7 bases between. The V gene's germline CDR1 is MDHEN and CDR2 SYDVKM. The CDR3 DNA is TGTGCCAGCAGTTTCACCCTGAATCAGCCCCAGCATTTT. This translates into CASSFTLNQPQHF.

Only one count was recorded for this clone. CDR3 protein: CASSRRELNTEAFF. In DNA form, the CDR3 reads TGTGCCAGCTCCCGGAGGGAGCTGAACACTGAAGCTTTCTTT. This chain joins TRBV18 and TRBJ1-1, with D unresolved. This CDR3 region has 14 residues. The V gene's germline CDR1 is KGHSH and CDR2 LQKENI. Trimming shortened V by 6 bases and J by 0 bases, and 11 bases separated the two germline ends.

The chain employs TRBV4-3 and TRBJ1-2, with a possible D match to TRBD1 (5 bases). Trimming shortened V by 1 base and J by 11 bases, and 11 bases separated the two germline ends. Germline lookup yields CDR1 LGHNA and CDR2 YSLEER. The CDR3 covers 12 residues. In nucleotides, the CDR3 is TGCGCCAGCAGCCAAGCAGGGCTTCTGTACACCTTC. Its translation is CASSQAGLLYTF.

This chain's CDR3 is CASSQASVGGYGYTF. The CDR3 DNA is TGTGCCAGCAGCCAAGCCTCAGTCGGGGGTTATGGCTACACCTTC. The chain joins TRBV4-2 to TRBJ1-2, with a tentative D call TRBD1 (5 bases). Germline V gene data show CDR1 as LGHNA and CDR2 as YNFKEQ. Deletions cut 1 base from V and 5 bases from J, with 14 bases between. The CDR3 loop spans 15 amino acids.